This T cell receptor beta chain was captured by sequencing in a study of T cell changes during pregnancy in multiple sclerosis. In regard to this clone: The junction does not match germline at one end; this may be a read error.

Sequenced by immunoSEQ multiplex PCR; TCRdb stores in-frame clones only, minus some. The sample records under 40,000 clones, about nine tenths being singletons. Germline assignment: CDR1 SGHDN and CDR2 FVKESK. This CDR3 has 15 residues. The chain is built from TRBV14 and TRBJ2-1, with a weak D call TRBD2 (5 bases). The starting material was CD8+ T cells from peripheral blood mononuclear cells, obtained before pregnancy. The sequence came from a female donor with multiple sclerosis, enrolled in a pregnancy study. CDR3 in amino acids: CASSLTMHSDNEQFF. Written as DNA, the CDR3 is TGTGCCAGCAGCCTGACTATGCACTCCGACAATGAGCAGTTCTTC. The variable domain in full, with the rest retrieved from reference TRBV14 and TRBJ2-1, is EAGVTQFPSHSVIEKGQTVTLRCDPISGHDNLYWYRRVMGKEIKFLLHFVKESKQDESGMPNNRFLAERTGGTYSTLKVQPAELEDSGVYFCASSLTMHSDNEQFFGPGTRLTVL.